One sample yielded the 5 T cell receptor beta chains listed below, sequenced in a study of beta chain features in type 1 diabetes. The sequenced template was cDNA made from the entire isolated RNA. Using immunoSEQ multiplex PCR, the repertoire was profiled, and TCRdb retains in-frame clones only, with some absent. The sample lists under 300,000 clones, 8% occurring once. The sequencing sample was made of central memory CD4+ T cells from blood. The receptors here all came from a woman between 18 and 29 years old in good health.

The chain combines TRBV4-1 with TRBJ1-5; TRBD1 aligns across 9 bases. Trimming took 1 base from V and 4 from J; bases not matched to a gene: 11. CDR3 length: 18 residues. CDR1 and CDR2 from the germline V gene are MGHRA and YSYEKL. The CDR3 nucleotides are TGCGCCAGCAGCCAAGGCCAGGGTGGACAGGGGAAAAATCAGCCCCAGCATTTT. This gives the protein CASSQGQGGQGKNQPQHF.

Note on this clone: The sample carries other DNA sequences with the same CDR3. The genes are TRBV18 and TRBJ1-5; D uncertain. The CDR3 loop spans 14 amino acids. The V gene's germline CDR1 is KGHSH and CDR2 LQKENI. V was trimmed by 0 bases and J by 3 bases, leaving 6 bases between them. CDR3 loop: CASSPPGNNQPQHF. For the CDR3, the DNA is TGTGCCAGCTCACCACCAGGCAACAATCAGCCCCAGCATTTT.

V gene TRBV7-2 combines with J gene TRBJ2-5; possibly TRBD1 or TRBD2 for D (5 bases each). There are 15 residues in the CDR3. The germline gives CDR1 SGHTA, CDR2 FQGNSA. Trimming took off 1 base at V and 5 bases at J, with 14 bases between the two ends. The CDR3 spells CASSLVSGNRETQYF. The CDR3 bases are TGTGCCAGCAGCTTAGTAAGCGGTAACAGGGAGACCCAGTACTTC.

This clone was detected a few times. The chain couples TRBV28 to TRBJ1-3, with 8 bases lining up with TRBD1. This CDR3 spans 14 amino acids. Germline V gives CDR1 MDHEN, CDR2 SYDVKM. The V segment lost 6 bases and the J segment 2 bases; nucleotides outside the gene matches: 3. The CDR3 DNA sequence: TGTGCCAGCAGGAGGACAGGGACTGGAAACACCATATATTTT. Translating it yields CASRRTGTGNTIYF.

This clone was seen a single time. The rearrangement joins TRBV6-1 to TRBJ2-3; possible D gene TRBD1, 5 bases. Germline V gene data show CDR1 as MNHNS and CDR2 as SASEGT. The CDR3 runs 13 residues. Trimming removed 6 bases from V and 3 bases from J, with 10 bases in between. CDR3 sequence: CASSPQGTDTQYF. As DNA, the CDR3 is TGTGCCAGCAGCCCGCAGGGAACAGATACGCAGTATTTT.